Listed below are T cell receptor beta chains from one sample, sequenced in a study of blood T cell repertoires in COVID-19. Generated by immunoSEQ multiplex PCR, the TCRdb table keeps only in-frame clones and is missing some. The sample lists around 160,000 clones, about 86% occurring once. What was sequenced was peripheral blood. These TCRs come from a woman of 80 years or more with acute or convalescent COVID-19. CDR3s include the opening cysteine and the closing phenylalanine or tryptophan. A D gene is named only where the DNA matches it firmly. Size is stated for part of the rows, as once, few or many counts, or as a class when the clone is expanded.

CDR3 length	J gene	D gene	V gene	clone size	CDR3 protein	CDR3 DNA
14	TRBJ1-1	NA	TRBV19	NA	CASSIKQGSSEAFF	TGTGCCAGTAGTATAAAACAGGGTAGTAGTGAAGCTTTCTTT
12	TRBJ2-1	NA	TRBV10-3	NA	CAISKQGNEQFF	TGTGCCATCAGCAAACAGGGTAATGAGCAGTTCTTC
15	TRBJ1-6	TRBD1	TRBV5-6	NA	CASSLRQGVHSPLHF	TGTGCCAGCAGCTTAAGACAGGGGGTTCATTCACCCCTCCACTTT
13	TRBJ1-2	NA	TRBV30	NA	CAWAFRGAIGYTF	TGTGCCTGGGCCTTTCGGGGGGCAATTGGCTACACCTTC
15	TRBJ2-1	NA	TRBV7-3	NA	CASSVSVSSYNEQFF	TGTGCCAGCAGCGTTAGCGTTAGCTCCTACAATGAGCAGTTCTTC
15	TRBJ2-7	NA	TRBV5-4	NA	CASSLFGGSSYEQYF	TGTGCCAGCAGCTTGTTTGGCGGTTCCTCCTACGAGCAGTACTTC
15	TRBJ1-6	NA	TRBV2	NA	CASSLPGQGDSPLHF	TGTGCCAGCAGCCTCCCTGGGCAGGGTGATTCACCCCTCCACTTT
14	TRBJ2-3	NA	TRBV19	NA	CASSRVRTTDTQYF	TGTGCCAGTAGTCGGGTTAGAACCACAGATACGCAGTATTTT
15	TRBJ1-5	NA	TRBV19	NA	CASSIRGHSNQPQHF	TGTGCCAGTAGTATCAGAGGACATAGCAATCAGCCCCAGCATTTT
14	TRBJ1-5	NA	TRBV11-2	once	CASSFRGNNQPQHF	TGTGCCAGCAGCTTCAGGGGCAACAATCAGCCCCAGCATTTT